This T cell receptor beta chain comes out of a study of shared clonotypes between healthy human individuals. The wider study: There were three CD4 naive, three CD4 memory, two CD8 naive and one CD8 memory plates per donor. Study-level findings and limits: Measured sharing among donors was expected to vary with sequencing depth.

J gave up 7 bases and V 4 bases, and 10 bases lay outside the gene matches. The CDR3 spans 15 residues. CDR1 is SGHNT and CDR2 is YYREEE in the germline V gene (reference sequence). About this clone: Its matching antigen is unknown.

Several immunoSEQ 96-well plates shared each subset's DNA, each plate a replicate. Method: immunoSEQ multiplex PCR; TCRdb's copy keeps in-frame clones and lacks some. The sample consists of approximately 500,000 clones, almost 97% of them appearing once. The chain has TRBV5-4 and TRBJ2-4; 8 bases are a match to TRBD1. What was sequenced was naive CD4+ T cells sorted from blood. Subset meaning: CD45RA+ positively selected. The clonotype comes from a woman in her 30s in good health. DNA for the CDR3: TGTGCCAGCAGCCAGATGGACAGGGACGCCAACATTCAGTACTTC. Encoded protein: CASSQMDRDANIQYF.